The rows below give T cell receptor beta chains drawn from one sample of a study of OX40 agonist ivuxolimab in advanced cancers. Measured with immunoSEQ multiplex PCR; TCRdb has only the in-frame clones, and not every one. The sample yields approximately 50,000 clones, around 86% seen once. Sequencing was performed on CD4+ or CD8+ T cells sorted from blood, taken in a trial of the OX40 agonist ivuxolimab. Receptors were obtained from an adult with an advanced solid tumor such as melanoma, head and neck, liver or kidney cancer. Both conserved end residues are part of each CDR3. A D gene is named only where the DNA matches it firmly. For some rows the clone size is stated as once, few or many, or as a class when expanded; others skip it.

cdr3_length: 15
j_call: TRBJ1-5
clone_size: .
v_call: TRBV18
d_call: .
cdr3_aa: CASSPLADSNQPQHF
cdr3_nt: TGTGCCAGCTCACCACTAGCAGATAGCAATCAGCCCCAGCATTTT

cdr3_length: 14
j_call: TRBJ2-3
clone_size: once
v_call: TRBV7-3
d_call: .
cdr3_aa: CASSTGGSQDTQYF
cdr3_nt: TGTGCCAGCAGCACCGGAGGGTCTCAGGATACGCAGTATTTT

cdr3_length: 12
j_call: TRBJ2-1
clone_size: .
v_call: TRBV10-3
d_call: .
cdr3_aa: CAISIQGNEQFF
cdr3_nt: TGTGCCATCAGCATACAGGGCAATGAGCAGTTCTTC

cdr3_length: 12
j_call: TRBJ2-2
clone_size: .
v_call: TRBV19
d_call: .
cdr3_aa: CAGRLGDGELFF
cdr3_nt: TGTGCCGGGAGGTTGGGTGACGGGGAGCTGTTTTTT

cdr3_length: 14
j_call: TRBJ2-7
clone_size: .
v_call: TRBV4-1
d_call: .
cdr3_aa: CASSQPPGKGEQYF
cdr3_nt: TGCGCCAGCAGCCAACCACCGGGTAAAGGCGAGCAGTACTTC

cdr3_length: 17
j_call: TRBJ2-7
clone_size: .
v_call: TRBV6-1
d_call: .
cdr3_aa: CASSETAGQNFDYEQYF
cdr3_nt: TGTGCCAGCAGTGAAACTGCGGGACAGAACTTCGATTACGAGCAGTACTTC

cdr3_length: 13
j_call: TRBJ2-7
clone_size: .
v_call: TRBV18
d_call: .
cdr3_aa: CASSEDRTYEQYF
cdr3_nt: TGTGCCAGCTCAGAAGACAGGACCTACGAGCAGTACTTC

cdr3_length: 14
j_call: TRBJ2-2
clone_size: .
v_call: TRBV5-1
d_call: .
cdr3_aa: CASSRGDRSGELFF
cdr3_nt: TGCGCCAGCAGCCGGGGCGACAGGTCGGGGGAGCTGTTTTTT

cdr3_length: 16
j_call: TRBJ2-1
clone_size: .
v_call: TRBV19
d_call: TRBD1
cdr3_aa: CASRRGQGLVYNEQFF
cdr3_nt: TGTGCCAGTAGAAGGGGGCAGGGTCTTGTATACAATGAGCAGTTCTTC

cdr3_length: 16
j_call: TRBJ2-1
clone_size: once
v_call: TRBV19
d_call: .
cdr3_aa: CASSIGTGSSYNEQFF
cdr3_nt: TGTGCCAGTAGTATAGGAACAGGGAGCTCCTACAATGAGCAGTTCTTC

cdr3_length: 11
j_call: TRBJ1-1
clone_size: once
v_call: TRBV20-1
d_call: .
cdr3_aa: CSARIRGFAFF
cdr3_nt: TGCAGTGCTAGAATTCGGGGGTTCGCTTTCTTT

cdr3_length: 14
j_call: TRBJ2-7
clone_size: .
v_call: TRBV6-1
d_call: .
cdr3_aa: CASSEVVQGDEQYF
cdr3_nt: TGTGCCAGCAGTGAAGTGGTACAGGGAGACGAGCAGTACTTC

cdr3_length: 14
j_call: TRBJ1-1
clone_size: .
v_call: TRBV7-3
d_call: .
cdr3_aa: CASSKRGGVTEAFF
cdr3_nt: TGTGCCAGCAGCAAACGAGGCGGGGTCACTGAAGCTTTCTTT

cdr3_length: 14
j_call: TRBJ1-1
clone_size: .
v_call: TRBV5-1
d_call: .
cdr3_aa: CASSLGPTNTEAFF
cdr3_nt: TGCGCCAGCAGCTTGGGCCCTACTAACACTGAAGCTTTCTTT

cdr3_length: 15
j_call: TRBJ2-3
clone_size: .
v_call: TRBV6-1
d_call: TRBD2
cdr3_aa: CASSEALAGADTQYF
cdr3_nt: TGTGCCAGCAGTGAAGCACTAGCGGGAGCAGATACGCAGTATTTT

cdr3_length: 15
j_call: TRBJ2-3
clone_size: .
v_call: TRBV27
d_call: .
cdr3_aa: CASSLSRRATNTQYF
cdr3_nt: TGTGCCAGCAGTTTATCTCGCAGGGCCACGAATACGCAGTATTTT

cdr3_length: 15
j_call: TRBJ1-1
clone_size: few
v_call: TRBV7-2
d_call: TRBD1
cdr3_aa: CASSFDWTGNTEAFF
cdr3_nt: TGTGCCAGCAGCTTCGATTGGACAGGGAACACTGAAGCTTTCTTT

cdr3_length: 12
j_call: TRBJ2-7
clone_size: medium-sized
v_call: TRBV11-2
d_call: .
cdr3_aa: CATQGQGYEQYF
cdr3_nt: TGTGCCACCCAGGGGCAGGGCTACGAGCAGTACTTC

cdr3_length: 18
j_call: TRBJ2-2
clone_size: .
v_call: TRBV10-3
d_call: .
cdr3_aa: CAISEYTGTTLNTGELFF
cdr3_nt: TGTGCCATCAGTGAGTACACAGGGACTACATTAAACACCGGGGAGCTGTTTTTT

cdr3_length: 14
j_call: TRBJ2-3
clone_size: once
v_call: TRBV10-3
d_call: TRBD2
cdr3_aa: CANPGTSESDTQYF
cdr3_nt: TGTGCCAACCCCGGGACTAGCGAATCAGATACGCAGTATTTT

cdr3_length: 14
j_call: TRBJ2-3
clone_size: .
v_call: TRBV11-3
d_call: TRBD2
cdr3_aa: CASSMSGRPDTQYF
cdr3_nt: TGTGCCAGCAGCATGAGCGGGAGGCCTGATACGCAGTATTTT

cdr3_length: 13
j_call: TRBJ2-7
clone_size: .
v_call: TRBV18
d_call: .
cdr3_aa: CASSPSRDYEQYF
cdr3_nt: TGTGCCAGCTCCCCCAGCAGAGATTACGAGCAGTACTTC

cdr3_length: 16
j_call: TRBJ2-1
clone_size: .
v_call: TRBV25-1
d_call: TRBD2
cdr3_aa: CASSERLAVTYNEQFF
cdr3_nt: TGTGCCAGCAGTGAACGACTAGCGGTTACCTACAATGAGCAGTTCTTC

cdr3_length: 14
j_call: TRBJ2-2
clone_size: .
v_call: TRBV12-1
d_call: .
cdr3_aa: CASSQRTSSGELFF
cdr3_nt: TGTGCCAGCAGCCAACGGACTAGTTCCGGGGAGCTGTTTTTT

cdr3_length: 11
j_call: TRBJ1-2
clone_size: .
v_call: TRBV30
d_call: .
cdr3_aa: CASGRGAGYTF
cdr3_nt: TGTGCCTCGGGGCGGGGAGCTGGCTACACCTTC

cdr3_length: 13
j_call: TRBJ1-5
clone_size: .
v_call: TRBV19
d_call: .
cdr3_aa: CASAQQINQPQHF
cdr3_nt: TGTGCCAGTGCTCAACAGATCAATCAGCCCCAGCATTTT

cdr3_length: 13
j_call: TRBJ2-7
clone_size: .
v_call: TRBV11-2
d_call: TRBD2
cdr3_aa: CASTPGLREVQYF
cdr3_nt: TGTGCCAGCACCCCCGGTTTGCGGGAGGTGCAGTACTTC

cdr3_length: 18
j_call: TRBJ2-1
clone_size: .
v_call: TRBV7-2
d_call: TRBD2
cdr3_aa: CASSLGWASGSRYNEQFF
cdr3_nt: TGTGCCAGCAGCTTAGGTTGGGCTAGCGGGAGTAGGTACAATGAGCAGTTCTTC

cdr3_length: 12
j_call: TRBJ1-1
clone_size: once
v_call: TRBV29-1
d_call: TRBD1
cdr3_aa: CSVRQGNTEAFF
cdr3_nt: TGCAGCGTTAGACAGGGGAACACTGAAGCTTTCTTT

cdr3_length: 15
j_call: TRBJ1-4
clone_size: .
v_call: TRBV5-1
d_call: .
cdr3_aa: CASSPTGKDNEKLFF
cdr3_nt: TGCGCCAGCAGCCCCACCGGGAAAGATAATGAAAAACTGTTTTTT

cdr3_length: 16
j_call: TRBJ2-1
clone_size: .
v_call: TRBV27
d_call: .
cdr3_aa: CASNKLAGSLYNEQFF
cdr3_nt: TGTGCCAGTAATAAGTTGGCGGGAAGCTTATACAATGAGCAGTTCTTC

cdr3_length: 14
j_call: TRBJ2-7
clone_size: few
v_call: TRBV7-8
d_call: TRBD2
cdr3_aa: CASNQQTSGGEQYF
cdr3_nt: TGTGCCAGCAACCAACAGACTAGCGGGGGCGAGCAGTACTTC

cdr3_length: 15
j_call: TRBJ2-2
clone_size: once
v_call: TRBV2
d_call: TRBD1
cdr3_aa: CASNRQGLDTGELFF
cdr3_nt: TGTGCCAGCAACAGACAGGGATTGGACACCGGGGAGCTGTTTTTT

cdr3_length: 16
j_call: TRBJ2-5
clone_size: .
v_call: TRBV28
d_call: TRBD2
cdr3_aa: CASSGLAGVGLETQYF
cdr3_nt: TGTGCCAGCAGTGGACTAGCGGGAGTGGGGTTGGAGACCCAGTACTTC

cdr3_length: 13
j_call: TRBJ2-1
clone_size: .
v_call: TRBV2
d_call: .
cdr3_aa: CASSEREASVGFF
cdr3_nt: TGTGCCAGCAGTGAAAGGGAGGCCTCAGTTGGGTTCTTC

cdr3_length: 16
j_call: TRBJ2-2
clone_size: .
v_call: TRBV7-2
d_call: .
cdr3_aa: CASRPGGPSNTGELFF
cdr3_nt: TGTGCCAGCAGGCCAGGAGGGCCGTCGAACACCGGGGAGCTGTTTTTT

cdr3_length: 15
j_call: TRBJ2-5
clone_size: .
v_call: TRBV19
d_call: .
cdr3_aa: CASSPRGTRLGTQYF
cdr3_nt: TGTGCCAGTAGCCCCCGTGGAACTCGTTTGGGGACCCAGTACTTC

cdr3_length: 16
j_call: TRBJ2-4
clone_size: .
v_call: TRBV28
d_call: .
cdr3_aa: CASRGRVGLAKNIQYF
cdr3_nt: TGTGCCAGCCGGGGAAGGGTTGGGTTAGCCAAAAACATTCAGTACTTC

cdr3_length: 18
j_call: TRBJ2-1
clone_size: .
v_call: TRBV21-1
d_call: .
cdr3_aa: CASSKGFRTVSSYNEQFF
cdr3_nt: TGTGCCAGCAGCAAAGGCTTCCGGACCGTGAGCTCCTACAATGAGCAGTTCTTC

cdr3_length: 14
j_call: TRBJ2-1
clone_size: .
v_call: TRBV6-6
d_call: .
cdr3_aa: CASSWGPGYNEQFF
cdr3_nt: TGTGCCAGCAGTTGGGGACCTGGCTACAATGAGCAGTTCTTC

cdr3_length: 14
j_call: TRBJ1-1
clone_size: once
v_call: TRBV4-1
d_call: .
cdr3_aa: CASSQGNEVVEAFF
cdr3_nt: TGCGCCAGCAGCCAAGGTAATGAAGTCGTTGAAGCTTTCTTT

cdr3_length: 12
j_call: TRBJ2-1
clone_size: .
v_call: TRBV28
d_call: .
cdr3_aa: CASGSAYNEQFF
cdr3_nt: TGTGCCAGCGGGTCAGCCTACAATGAGCAGTTCTTC